This record concerns one TCR beta chain sequence. No antigen is known for it. The record originates from a study of cytomegalovirus exposure and HLA in healthy donors. Whole-study findings and limits: Usually a TCR sequence was rare, but some public TCRs were found in many donors.

This CDR3 spans 15 amino acids. CDR1 MDHEN and CDR2 SYDVKM come from the germline V gene. Germline trimming cut 3 bases from V and 5 bases from J; bases unmatched to any gene: 5. Assay used: immunoSEQ multiplex PCR; TCRdb lists only in-frame clones, some missing. The data contain 57,000 or so clones, about 96% of them seen just once; the ten biggest clones take up around 0.9%. The specimen was PBMCs. The chain carries TRBV28 and TRBJ2-2, with 8 bases identical to TRBD1. The clonotype was recovered from a man between 18 and 35 years old in good health and CMV-seronegative. The CDR3 protein is CASSFYQGATGELFF. CDR3 nucleotide sequence: TGTGCCAGCAGTTTTTACCAGGGGGCGACCGGGGAGCTGTTTTTT.